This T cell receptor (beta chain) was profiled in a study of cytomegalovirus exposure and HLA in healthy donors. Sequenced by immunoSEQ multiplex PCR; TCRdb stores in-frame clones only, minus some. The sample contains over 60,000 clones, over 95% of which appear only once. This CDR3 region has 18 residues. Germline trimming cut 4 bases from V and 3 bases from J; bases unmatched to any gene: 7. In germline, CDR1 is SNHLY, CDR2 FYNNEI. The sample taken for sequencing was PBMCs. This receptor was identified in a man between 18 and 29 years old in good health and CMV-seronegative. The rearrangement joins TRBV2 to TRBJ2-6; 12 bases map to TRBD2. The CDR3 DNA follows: TGTGCCAGCAGTGCTAGACTAGCGGGAGTCAGTGGGGCCAACGTCCTGACTTTC. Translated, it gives CASSARLAGVSGANVLTF. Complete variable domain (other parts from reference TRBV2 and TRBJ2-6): EPEVTQTPSHQVTQMGQEVILRCVPISNHLYFYWYRQILGQKVEFLVSFYNNEISEKSEIFDDQFSVERPDGSNFTLKIRSTKLEDSAMYFCASSARLAGVSGANVLTFGAGSRLTVL.